This T cell receptor beta chain was recorded in a study of cytomegalovirus exposure and HLA in healthy donors. As regards this clone: Its target is not known.

V lost 2 bases to trimming and J lost 6 bases, with 13 bases between them. This CDR3 spans 14 amino acids. Germline loops: CDR1 SGHVS, CDR2 FQNEAQ. Use of 60 Vbeta and 13 Jbeta primers characterized the PCR. Original analysis: There were about 80 million unique TCR beta chains by a later count, and about 11 million of them were shared. Libraries were prepared by immunoSEQ multiplex PCR; TCRdb keeps only in-frame clonotypes and omits some of them. V, J and clone size derive from that table, while D and trimming were established from the DNA sequence. Seen here are around 110,000 clones, roughly 66% observed once, and the top ten hold 2.2%. Study outcomes and limitations: Based on reports, TCR beta sequences accurately predicted HLA-A and HLA-B alleles for most subjects. Likely technical artifact: a cluster of highly shared sequence variants. The classifier was said to identify cytomegalovirus status with high specificity and sensitivity.

The chain employs TRBV7-8 and TRBJ1-1; D is possibly TRBD1 (6 bases). Sequenced: PBMCs. The TCR comes from a woman in her 30s in good health and CMV-seronegative. CDR3 in DNA: TGTGCCAGCAGCTTACGTACAGGGTGGGCTGAAGCTTTCTTT. It yields the protein CASSLRTGWAEAFF.